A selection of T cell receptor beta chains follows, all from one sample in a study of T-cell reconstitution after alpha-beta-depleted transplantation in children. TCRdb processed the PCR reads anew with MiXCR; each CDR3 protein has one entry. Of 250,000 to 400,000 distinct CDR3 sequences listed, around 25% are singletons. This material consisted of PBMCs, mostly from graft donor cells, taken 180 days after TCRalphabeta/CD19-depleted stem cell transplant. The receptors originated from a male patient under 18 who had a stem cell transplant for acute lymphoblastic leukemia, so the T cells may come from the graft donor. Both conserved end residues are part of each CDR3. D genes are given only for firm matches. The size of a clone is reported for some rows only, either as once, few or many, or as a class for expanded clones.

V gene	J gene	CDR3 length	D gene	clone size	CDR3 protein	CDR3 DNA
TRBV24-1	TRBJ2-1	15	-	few	CATSDLGLSPHEQFF	TGTGCCACCAGTGATTTAGGCCTATCCCCGCATGAGCAGTTCTTC
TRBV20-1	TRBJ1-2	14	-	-	CSASSGARGYGYTF	TGCAGTGCTAGTTCAGGGGCGCGAGGCTATGGCTACACCTTC
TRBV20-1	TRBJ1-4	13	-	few	CSARANSNEKLFF	TGCAGTGCTAGAGCCAACAGCAATGAAAAACTGTTTTTT
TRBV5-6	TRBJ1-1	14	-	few	CASSLDNFLTEAFF	TGTGCCAGCAGCTTGGACAATTTTCTCACTGAAGCTTTCTTT
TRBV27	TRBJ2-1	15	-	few	CASAGLAVPYNEQFF	TGTGCCAGCGCGGGATTAGCGGTACCCTACAATGAGCAGTTCTTC
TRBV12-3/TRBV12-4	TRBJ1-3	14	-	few	CASSPQGLGNTIYF	TGTGCCAGCAGTCCCCAGGGTTTGGGAAACACCATATATTTT
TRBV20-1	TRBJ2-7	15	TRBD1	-	CSARVRQGGWGEQYF	TGCAGTGCTAGAGTAAGACAGGGGGGTTGGGGCGAGCAGTACTTC
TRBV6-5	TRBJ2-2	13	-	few	CASSYTGTGELFF	TGTGCCAGCAGTTACACAGGCACCGGGGAGCTGTTTTTT
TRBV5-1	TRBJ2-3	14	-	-	CASQLNQVTDTQYF	TGCGCCAGCCAGCTTAACCAGGTCACAGATACGCAGTATTTT
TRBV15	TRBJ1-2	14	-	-	CATSPPGLNYGYTF	TGTGCCACCAGCCCTCCGGGCCTAAACTATGGCTACACCTTC
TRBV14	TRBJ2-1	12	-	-	CASSQSGNEQFF	TGTGCCAGCAGCCAATCCGGCAATGAGCAGTTCTTC
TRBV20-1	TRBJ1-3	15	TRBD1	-	CSARQTGGGGNTIYF	TGCAGTGCAAGACAAACAGGGGGCGGCGGAAACACCATATATTTT
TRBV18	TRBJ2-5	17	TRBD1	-	CASSPRVDRVYQETQYF	TGTGCCAGCTCACCAAGGGTGGACAGGGTGTACCAAGAGACCCAGTACTTC
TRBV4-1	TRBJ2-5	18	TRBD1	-	CASSQGILFYRGTETQYF	TGCGCCAGCAGCCAGGGGATCCTCTTTTACAGGGGGACGGAGACCCAGTACTTC
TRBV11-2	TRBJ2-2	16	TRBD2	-	CASSLRLAGETGELFF	TGTGCCAGCAGCTTACGACTAGCGGGAGAAACCGGGGAGCTGTTTTTT
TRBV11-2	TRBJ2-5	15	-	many	CASSPLRGRQETQYF	TGTGCCAGCAGCCCACTGAGAGGTCGCCAAGAGACCCAGTACTTC
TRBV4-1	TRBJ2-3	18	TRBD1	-	CASSQRNYRGRTFDTQYF	TGCGCCAGCAGCCAACGAAATTACAGGGGGAGAACGTTCGATACGCAGTATTTT
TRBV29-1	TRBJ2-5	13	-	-	CSVRVAEVETQYF	TGCAGCGTTCGAGTAGCGGAAGTGGAGACCCAGTACTTC